This TCR beta chain was captured in a study of blood T cells in healthy people across ages. Trimming left V 0 bases short and J 6 bases short, with 8 bases between. The CDR3 runs 13 residues. Germline V gene lookup returns CDR1 SGHRS and CDR2 YFSETQ. For the second PCR, which ran for roughly 7 to 11 cycles, a sample-barcoded 5' primer and a J-beta primer mix were used. TCRdb re-called the 5' RACE reads through MiXCR, storing one row per CDR3 protein. The sample lists about 1.7 million distinct CDR3 sequences, roughly 30% occurring once. Sequencing was performed on blood. The chain recombines TRBV5-1 with TRBJ2-3; possibly TRBD2 for D (5 bases). The TCR comes from a woman aged 30 to 39 in good health. The CDR3 nucleotides read TGCGCCAGCAGCTTGGAGGAGGTGGATACGCAGTATTTT. It yields the protein CASSLEEVDTQYF.